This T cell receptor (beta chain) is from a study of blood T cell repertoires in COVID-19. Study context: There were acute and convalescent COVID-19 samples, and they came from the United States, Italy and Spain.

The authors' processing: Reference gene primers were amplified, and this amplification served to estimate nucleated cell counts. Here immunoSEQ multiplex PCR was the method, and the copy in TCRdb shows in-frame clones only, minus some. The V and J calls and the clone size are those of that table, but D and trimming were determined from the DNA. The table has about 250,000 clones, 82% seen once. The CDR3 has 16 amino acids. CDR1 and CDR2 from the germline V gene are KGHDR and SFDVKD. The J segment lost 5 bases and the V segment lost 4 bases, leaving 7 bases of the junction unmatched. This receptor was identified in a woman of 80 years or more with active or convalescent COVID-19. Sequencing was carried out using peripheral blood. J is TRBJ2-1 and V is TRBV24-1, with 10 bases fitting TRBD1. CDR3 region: CATSDPTGQGNNEQFF. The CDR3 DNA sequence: TGTGCCACCAGTGACCCCACGGGACAGGGGAACAATGAGCAGTTCTTC.